This T cell receptor beta chain was obtained from a study of cytomegalovirus exposure and HLA in healthy donors. Of note for this clone: What it binds is unknown.

Germline V gene sequence: CDR1 SGHRS, CDR2 YFSETQ. Trimming removed 4 bases at V and 4 bases at J, with 8 bases between. The CDR3 is made up of 12 amino acids. The PCR used 60 Vbeta and 13 Jbeta primers. Clones were sequenced by immunoSEQ multiplex PCR, and TCRdb holds only the in-frame ones, with some missing. The sample consists of about 140,000 clones, under 90% of them appearing once. General observations from the study: Most subjects had HLA-A and HLA-B alleles reportedly predicted accurately by TCR beta sequences. Later work showed greater clonal expansion in HLA-associated TCR beta chains than in equally common others.

The V and J genes are TRBV5-1 and TRBJ1-2, with D unresolved. What was sequenced was PBMCs. The receptor was derived from a male donor in good health and CMV-seronegative. The CDR3 sequence: CASSLGGYGYTF. CDR3 DNA: TGCGCCAGCAGCCTGGGAGGCTATGGCTACACCTTC.